These 5 T cell receptor beta chains came from one sample sequenced in a study of PD-L1 blockade in urothelial cancer. Time point reported: peripheral blood 6 weeks after treatment start. TCRdb keeps only in-frame clones here, not all; method: immunoSEQ multiplex PCR. In the table there are about 29,000 clones, 80% to 90% of which are singletons. The sequencing here drew on PBMCs, taken around atezolizumab (anti-PD-L1) treatment. The receptors here all came from a man aged 65 to 85 with urothelial cancer.

The chain is built from TRBV23-1 and TRBJ2-5; 14 nucleotides align to TRBD2. TRBV23-1 falls under the ORF class, with uncertain function. CDR3 length: 17 residues. V lost 5 bases to trimming and J lost 5 bases; unmatched junction nucleotides: 10. The CDR3 here is CASSKTGTSGSRETQYF. The CDR3 DNA reads TGCGCCAGCAGTAAGACCGGGACTAGCGGGAGTAGGGAGACCCAGTACTTC.

V is TRBV2 and J is TRBJ2-7; 12 positions match TRBD1. This CDR3 contains 22 residues. The ends lost 0 bases at V and 6 bases at J; junction bases unmatched: 24. The germline V gene encodes CDR1 SNHLY and CDR2 FYNNEI. DNA of the CDR3: TGTGCCAGCAGTGAAGCGCTTCGACCCGGGCGTTTAGTGGGACAGGGGGCGAGCGAGCAGTACTTC. Translation gives CASSEALRPGRLVGQGASEQYF.

The chain has TRBV2 and TRBJ1-1, with 8 bases lining up with TRBD1. The trim removed 6 bases at V and 5 bases at J, leaving 11 bases unmatched. The CDR3 extends over 15 amino acids. Germline CDR1 is SNHLY and CDR2 is FYNNEI. CDR3 residues: CASSRLGQGGTEAFF. Written as DNA, the CDR3 is TGTGCCAGCAGCCGACTCGGACAGGGTGGAACTGAAGCTTTCTTT.

The V and J genes are TRBV6-5 and TRBJ1-1, with D possibly TRBD1 on 5 matching bases. The V end lost 9 bases, the J end lost 5 bases, and 16 bases lay between the germline ends. This CDR3 has 13 residues. In germline, CDR1 is MNHEY, CDR2 SVGAGI. CDR3 in DNA: TGTGCCAGTACGGACACCTGGGGTACTGAAGCTTTCTTT. Translated, it gives CASTDTWGTEAFF.

The rearrangement links TRBV5-4 to TRBJ2-1; 14 bases are a match to TRBD2. This CDR3 is 19 amino acids long. J gave up 3 bases and V 4 bases, and 12 bases lay outside the gene matches. CDR1 SGHNT and CDR2 YYREEE come from the germline V gene (reference sequence). The CDR3 is CASSPKGTSGRGDYNEQFF. The CDR3 nucleotides are TGTGCCAGCAGCCCAAAAGGGACTAGCGGGAGAGGGGACTACAATGAGCAGTTCTTC.